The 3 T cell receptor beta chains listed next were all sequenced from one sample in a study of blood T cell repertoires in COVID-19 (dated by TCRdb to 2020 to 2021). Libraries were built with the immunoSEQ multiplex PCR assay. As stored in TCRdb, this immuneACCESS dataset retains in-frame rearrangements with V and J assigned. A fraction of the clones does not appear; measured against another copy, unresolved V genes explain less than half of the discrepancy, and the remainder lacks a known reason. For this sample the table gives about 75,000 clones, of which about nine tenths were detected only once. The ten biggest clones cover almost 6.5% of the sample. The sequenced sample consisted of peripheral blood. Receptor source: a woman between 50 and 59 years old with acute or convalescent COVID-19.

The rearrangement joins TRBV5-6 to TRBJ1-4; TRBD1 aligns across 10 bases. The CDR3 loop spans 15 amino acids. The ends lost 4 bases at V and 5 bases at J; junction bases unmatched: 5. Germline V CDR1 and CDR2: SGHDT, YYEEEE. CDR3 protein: CASSTTGGANEKLFF. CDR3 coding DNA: TGTGCCAGCAGCACGACAGGGGGCGCAAATGAAAAACTGTTTTTT. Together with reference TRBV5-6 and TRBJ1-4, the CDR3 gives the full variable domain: DAGVTQSPTHLIKTRGQQVTLRCSPKSGHDTVSWYQQALGQGPQFIFQYYEEEERQRGNFPDRFSGHQFPNYSSELNVNALLLGDSALYLCASSTTGGANEKLFFGSGTQLSVL.

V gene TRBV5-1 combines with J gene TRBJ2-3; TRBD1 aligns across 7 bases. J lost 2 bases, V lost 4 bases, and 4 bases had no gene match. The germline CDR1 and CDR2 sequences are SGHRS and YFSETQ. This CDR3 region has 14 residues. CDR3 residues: CASSRGQLTDTQYF. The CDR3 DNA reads TGCGCCAGCAGCAGGGGACAGCTCACAGATACGCAGTATTTT.

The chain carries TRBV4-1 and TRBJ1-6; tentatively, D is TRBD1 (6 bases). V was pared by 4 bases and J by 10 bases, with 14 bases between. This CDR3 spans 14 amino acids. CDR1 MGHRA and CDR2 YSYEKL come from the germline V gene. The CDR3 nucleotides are TGCGCCAGCAGCCTTAACAACAGGGACTCACCCCTCCACTTT. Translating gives CASSLNNRDSPLHF.